The T cell receptor beta chain under discussion was sequenced for a study of HIV-infected patients and healthy controls. This clonotype has more than one count but fewer than ten. This CDR3 is 14 amino acids long. The ends were cut back, 0 bases at V and 7 bases at J, with 12 bases in the middle. Per germline, CDR1 ENHRY and CDR2 SYGVKD. cDNA was made from around 0.5 ug RNA using alpha and beta constant primers. Separate chain-specific third strand synthesis with multiplexing indices produced the alpha and beta libraries. TCRdb itself ran the 5' RACE reads through MiXCR, one entry per CDR3 protein. This sample has 6,600 or so distinct CDR3 sequences, with over 9.5% found just once. All unsorted peripheral T cells were captured because whole blood was used without fractionation.

The specimen comprised blood, sampled before antiretroviral therapy. This sequence originates from an adult with HIV infection. J is TRBJ1-2 and V is TRBV10-3, with unresolved D. The CDR3 DNA reads TGTGCCATCAGTGAGTCGGCCCCCGGCTTTGGCTACACCTTC. Its translation is CAISESAPGFGYTF.